The rows below give T cell receptor beta chains drawn from one sample of a study of blood T cell repertoires in COVID-19. This table comes from immunoSEQ multiplex PCR, and its TCRdb copy is limited to in-frame clones, with some not included. The profile covers more than 200,000 clones, with around 90% appearing a single time and about 3.5% taken by the ten largest. Sequenced material: PBMCs or T cells enriched from blood (not recorded which). These receptors all come from a woman younger than 45 who had been exposed to COVID-19. The CDR3 runs from the conserved cysteine through the conserved F or W.

cdr3_length: 20; v_call: TRBV4-1; j_call: TRBJ1-5; cdr3_aa: CASSHLAPSGQGRNNQPQHF
cdr3_length: 17; v_call: TRBV7-8; j_call: TRBJ2-2; cdr3_aa: CASSLGLSGRSTGELFF
cdr3_length: 16; v_call: TRBV5-1; j_call: TRBJ2-1; cdr3_aa: CASSHRTSHSYNEQFF
cdr3_length: 15; v_call: TRBV7-6; j_call: TRBJ2-1; cdr3_aa: CASSPGRGRSIEQFF
cdr3_length: 11; v_call: TRBV5-1; j_call: TRBJ2-3; cdr3_aa: CASSAEDTQYF
cdr3_length: 11; v_call: TRBV20-1; j_call: TRBJ2-1; cdr3_aa: CSVDPGLRMFF
cdr3_length: 14; v_call: TRBV11-2; j_call: TRBJ1-1; cdr3_aa: CASSVQGRTAEAFF
cdr3_length: 17; v_call: TRBV28; j_call: TRBJ2-2; cdr3_aa: CASTGLAGEMYTGELFF
cdr3_length: 14; v_call: TRBV2; j_call: TRBJ1-1; cdr3_aa: CASNTGHMNTEAFF
cdr3_length: 15; v_call: TRBV6-5; j_call: TRBJ1-1; cdr3_aa: CASSWLQGVDTEAFF
cdr3_length: 12; v_call: TRBV12-3/TRBV12-4; j_call: TRBJ2-1; cdr3_aa: CASSSGAAEQFF
cdr3_length: 15; v_call: TRBV29-1; j_call: TRBJ2-3; cdr3_aa: CSVGGGLVSTDTQYF
cdr3_length: 16; v_call: TRBV7-3; j_call: TRBJ2-3; cdr3_aa: CASSLGTSGRTDTQYF
cdr3_length: 12; v_call: TRBV3-1/TRBV3-2; j_call: TRBJ2-1; cdr3_aa: CASSPPGDEQFF
cdr3_length: 15; v_call: TRBV9; j_call: TRBJ2-1; cdr3_aa: CASSVEESGYNEQFF
cdr3_length: 14; v_call: TRBV5-1; j_call: TRBJ2-7; cdr3_aa: CASSRGTSTYEQYF
cdr3_length: 16; v_call: TRBV27; j_call: TRBJ2-3; cdr3_aa: CASSTRDTQTWDTQYF
cdr3_length: 15; v_call: TRBV9; j_call: TRBJ1-1; cdr3_aa: CASSGGDRGNTEAFF
cdr3_length: 16; v_call: TRBV28; j_call: TRBJ2-1; cdr3_aa: CASSLRGQGLGGEQFF
cdr3_length: 14; v_call: TRBV29-1; j_call: TRBJ2-7; cdr3_aa: CSVDAGGRSYEQYF
cdr3_length: 14; v_call: TRBV7-8; j_call: TRBJ2-7; cdr3_aa: CASSLGASINEQYF
cdr3_length: 12; v_call: TRBV5-6; j_call: TRBJ1-2; cdr3_aa: CASSTGLWGYTF
cdr3_length: 15; v_call: TRBV7-9; j_call: TRBJ2-3; cdr3_aa: CASSRNSGSTDTQYF
cdr3_length: 14; v_call: TRBV5-4; j_call: TRBJ1-1; cdr3_aa: CASSQTFTSTEAFF
cdr3_length: 16; v_call: TRBV27; j_call: TRBJ1-1; cdr3_aa: CASSLSMRQPNTEAFF
cdr3_length: 13; v_call: TRBV7-2; j_call: TRBJ2-5; cdr3_aa: CASSRGTKETQYF
cdr3_length: 16; v_call: TRBV5-4; j_call: TRBJ2-1; cdr3_aa: CASSLGSSGSRSEQFF
cdr3_length: 16; v_call: TRBV12-5; j_call: TRBJ2-2; cdr3_aa: CASTYGQGFGTGELFF
cdr3_length: 14; v_call: TRBV9; j_call: TRBJ1-3; cdr3_aa: CASSARGPGNTIYF